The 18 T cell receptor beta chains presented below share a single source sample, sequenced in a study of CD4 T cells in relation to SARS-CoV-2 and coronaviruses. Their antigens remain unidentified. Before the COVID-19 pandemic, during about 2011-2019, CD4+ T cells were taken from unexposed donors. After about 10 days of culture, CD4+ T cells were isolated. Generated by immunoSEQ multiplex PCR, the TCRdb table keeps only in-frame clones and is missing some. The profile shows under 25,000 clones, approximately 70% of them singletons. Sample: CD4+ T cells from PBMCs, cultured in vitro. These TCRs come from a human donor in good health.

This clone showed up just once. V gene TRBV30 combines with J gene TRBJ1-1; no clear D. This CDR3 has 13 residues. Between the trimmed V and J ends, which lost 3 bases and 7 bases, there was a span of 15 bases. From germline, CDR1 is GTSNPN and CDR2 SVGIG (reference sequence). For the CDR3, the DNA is TGTGCCTGGAGACCGGCCGCGGTTTTTGAAGCTTTCTTT. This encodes CAWRPAAVFEAFF.

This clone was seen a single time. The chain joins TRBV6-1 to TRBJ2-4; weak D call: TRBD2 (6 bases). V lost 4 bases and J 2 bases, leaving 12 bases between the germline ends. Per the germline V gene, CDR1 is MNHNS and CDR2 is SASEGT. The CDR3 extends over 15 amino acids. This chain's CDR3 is CASSGGDSTKNIQYF. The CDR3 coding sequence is TGTGCCAGCAGTGGGGGGGACTCTACCAAAAACATTCAGTACTTC.

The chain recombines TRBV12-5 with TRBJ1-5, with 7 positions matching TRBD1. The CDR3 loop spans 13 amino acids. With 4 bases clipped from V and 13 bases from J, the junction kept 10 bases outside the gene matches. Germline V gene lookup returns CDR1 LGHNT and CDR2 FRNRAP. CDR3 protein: CASGWAGGRVQHF. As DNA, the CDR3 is TGTGCTAGTGGTTGGGCAGGGGGGAGGGTTCAGCATTTT.

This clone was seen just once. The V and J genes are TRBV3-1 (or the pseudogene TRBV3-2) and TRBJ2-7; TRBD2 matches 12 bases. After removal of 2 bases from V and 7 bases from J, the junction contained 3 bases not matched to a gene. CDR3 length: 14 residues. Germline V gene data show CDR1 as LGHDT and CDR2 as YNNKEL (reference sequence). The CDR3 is CASSQPSGRGEQYF. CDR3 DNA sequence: TGTGCCAGCAGCCAACCTAGCGGGAGGGGGGAGCAGTACTTC.

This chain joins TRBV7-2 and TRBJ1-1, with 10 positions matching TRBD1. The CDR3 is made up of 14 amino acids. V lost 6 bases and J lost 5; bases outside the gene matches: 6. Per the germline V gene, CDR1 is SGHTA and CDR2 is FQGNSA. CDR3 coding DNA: TGTGCCAGCAGTCCCGGGACAGGGGCAACTGAAGCTTTCTTT. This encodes CASSPGTGATEAFF.

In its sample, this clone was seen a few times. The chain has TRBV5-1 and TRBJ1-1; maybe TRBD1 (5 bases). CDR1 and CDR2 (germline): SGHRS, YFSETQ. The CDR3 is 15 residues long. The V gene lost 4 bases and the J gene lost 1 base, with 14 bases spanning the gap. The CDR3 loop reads CASSSLGPPNTEAFF. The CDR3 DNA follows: TGCGCCAGCAGCAGCCTGGGACCGCCGAACACTGAAGCTTTCTTT.

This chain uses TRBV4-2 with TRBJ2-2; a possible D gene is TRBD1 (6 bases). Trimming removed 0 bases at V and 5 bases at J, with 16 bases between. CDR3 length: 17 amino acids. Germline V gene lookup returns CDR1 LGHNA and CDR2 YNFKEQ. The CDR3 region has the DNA TGTGCCAGCAGCCAAGAACCGGGACACCGAAGGACCGGGGAGCTGTTTTTT. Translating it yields CASSQEPGHRRTGELFF.

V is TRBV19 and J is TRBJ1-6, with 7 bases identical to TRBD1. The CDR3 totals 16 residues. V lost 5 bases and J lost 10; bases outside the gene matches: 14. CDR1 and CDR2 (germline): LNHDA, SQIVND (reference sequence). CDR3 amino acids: CASSVGSGGQVSPLHF. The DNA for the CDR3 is TGTGCCAGTAGTGTGGGGTCAGGGGGGCAAGTGTCACCCCTCCACTTT.

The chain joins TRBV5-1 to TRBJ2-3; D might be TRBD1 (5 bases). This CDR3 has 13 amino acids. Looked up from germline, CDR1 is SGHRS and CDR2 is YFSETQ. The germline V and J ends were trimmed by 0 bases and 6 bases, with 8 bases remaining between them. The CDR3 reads CASSLGGPDTQYF. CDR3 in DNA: TGCGCCAGCAGCTTGGGGGGCCCGGATACGCAGTATTTT.

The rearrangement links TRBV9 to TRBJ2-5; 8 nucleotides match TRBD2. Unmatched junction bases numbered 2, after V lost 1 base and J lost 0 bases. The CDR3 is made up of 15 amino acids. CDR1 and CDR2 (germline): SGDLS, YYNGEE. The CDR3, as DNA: TGTGCCAGCAGCGTACAAGCGGGGGACCAAGAGACCCAGTACTTC. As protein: CASSVQAGDQETQYF.

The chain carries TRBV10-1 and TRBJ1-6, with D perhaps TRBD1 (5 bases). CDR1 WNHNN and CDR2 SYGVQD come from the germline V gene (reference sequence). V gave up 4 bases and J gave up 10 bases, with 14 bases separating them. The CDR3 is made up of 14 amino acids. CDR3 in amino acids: CASSGKGQRSPLHF. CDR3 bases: TGCGCCAGCAGTGGGAAGGGGCAGAGATCACCCCTCCACTTT.

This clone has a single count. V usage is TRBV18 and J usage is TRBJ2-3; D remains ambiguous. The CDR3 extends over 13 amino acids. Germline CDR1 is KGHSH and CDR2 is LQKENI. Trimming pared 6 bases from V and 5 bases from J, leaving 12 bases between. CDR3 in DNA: TGTGCCAGCTCCCCCAATGGGCAAGATACGCAGTATTTT. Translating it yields CASSPNGQDTQYF.

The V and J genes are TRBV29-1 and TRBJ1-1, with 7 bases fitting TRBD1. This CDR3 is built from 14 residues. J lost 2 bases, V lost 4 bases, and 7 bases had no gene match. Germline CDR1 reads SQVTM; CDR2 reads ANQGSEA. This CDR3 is CSVAEQGINTEAFF. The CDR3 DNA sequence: TGCAGCGTTGCCGAACAGGGGATCAACACTGAAGCTTTCTTT.

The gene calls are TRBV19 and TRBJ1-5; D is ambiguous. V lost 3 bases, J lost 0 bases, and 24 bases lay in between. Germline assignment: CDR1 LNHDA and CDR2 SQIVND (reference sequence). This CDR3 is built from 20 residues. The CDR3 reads CASSISIIPTFTGSNQPQHF. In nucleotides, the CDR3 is TGTGCCAGTAGTATTTCAATAATCCCGACTTTCACTGGTAGCAATCAGCCCCAGCATTTT.

CDR3 amino acids: CASRRQGGNSPLHF. CDR3 sequence (DNA): TGTGCCAGCAGGCGACAGGGCGGTAATTCACCCCTCCACTTT. The rearrangement joins TRBV27 to TRBJ1-6; 7 bases are a match to TRBD1. Germline assignment: CDR1 MNHEY and CDR2 SMNVEV (reference sequence). The V gene end was trimmed by 6 bases and the J gene end by 6 bases; junction bases not matched to a gene: 5. The CDR3 is made up of 14 amino acids.

CDR3 residues: CASSLQDQETQYF. The DNA of the CDR3 is TGCGCCAGCAGCTTACAGGACCAAGAGACCCAGTACTTC. V gene TRBV5-1 combines with J gene TRBJ2-5; D perhaps matches TRBD1 (5 bases). The germline V and J ends were trimmed by 2 bases and 0 bases, with 5 bases remaining between them. The germline V gene has CDR1 SGHRS and CDR2 YFSETQ. The CDR3 spans 13 residues.

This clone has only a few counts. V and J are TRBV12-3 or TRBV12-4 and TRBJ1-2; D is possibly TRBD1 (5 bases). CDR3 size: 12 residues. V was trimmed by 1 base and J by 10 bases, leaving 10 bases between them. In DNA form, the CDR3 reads TGTGCCAGCAGTTTAGGGGCAGGGCACTACACCTTC. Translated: CASSLGAGHYTF.

The CDR3 spells CASSFGTSATYEQYF. CDR3 DNA: TGTGCCAGCAGCTTTGGGACTAGCGCGACCTACGAGCAGTACTTC. V gene TRBV7-8 combines with J gene TRBJ2-7; 10 nucleotides line up with TRBD2. Germline loops: CDR1 SGHVS, CDR2 FQNEAQ. The CDR3 runs to 15 residues. With V trimmed by 3 bases and J by 2 bases, 4 bases remained unmatched.